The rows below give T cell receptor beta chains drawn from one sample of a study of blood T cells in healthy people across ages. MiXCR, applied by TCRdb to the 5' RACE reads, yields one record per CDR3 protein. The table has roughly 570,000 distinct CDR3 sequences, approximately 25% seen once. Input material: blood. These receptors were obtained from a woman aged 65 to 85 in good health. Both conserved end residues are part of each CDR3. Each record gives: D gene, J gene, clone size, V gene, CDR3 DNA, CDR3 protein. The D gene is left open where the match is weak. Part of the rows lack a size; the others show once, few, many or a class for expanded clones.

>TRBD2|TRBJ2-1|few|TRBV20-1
TGCAGTGCTAGAGATGGGGGGGGAACCTTGGTCAATGAGCAGTTCTTC
CSARDGGGTLVNEQFF
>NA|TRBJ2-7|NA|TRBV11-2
TGTGCCAGCAGCTCAGGACGACTCTACGAGCAGTACTTC
CASSSGRLYEQYF
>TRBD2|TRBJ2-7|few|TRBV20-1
TGCAGTGCTAGACCGGTAGCGGGAAACTACGAGCAGTACTTC
CSARPVAGNYEQYF
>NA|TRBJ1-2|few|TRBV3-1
TGTGCCAGCAGCCAAGCGGCAGGCGACTATGGCTACACCTTC
CASSQAAGDYGYTF
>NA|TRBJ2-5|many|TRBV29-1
TGCAGCGTAATAGCACGGGAGACCCAGTACTTC
CSVIARETQYF
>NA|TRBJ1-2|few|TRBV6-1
TGTGCCAGCAGTGAAGAGTTGGGTAACTATGGCTACACCTTC
CASSEELGNYGYTF
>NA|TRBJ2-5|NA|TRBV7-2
TGTGCCAGCAGCTTAGGGGGGGCTACTAAAGAGACCCAGTACTTC
CASSLGGATKETQYF
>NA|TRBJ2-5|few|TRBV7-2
TGTGCCAGCAGCTTAGGGGAGGTGCTAGAGACCCAGTACTTC
CASSLGEVLETQYF
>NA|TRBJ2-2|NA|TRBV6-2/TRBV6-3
TGTGCCAGCAGTTACTCGAGGACAACCACGAACACCGGGGAGCTGTTTTTT
CASSYSRTTTNTGELFF
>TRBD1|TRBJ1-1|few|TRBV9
TGTGCCAGCAGCGTCGATGGACAGGGGTCCCCTGAAGCTTTCTTT
CASSVDGQGSPEAFF
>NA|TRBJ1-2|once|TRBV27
TGTGCCAGCAGTTTACGGGGACCGGGGTATGATGGCTACACCTTC
CASSLRGPGYDGYTF
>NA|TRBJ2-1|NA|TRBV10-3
TGTGCCATCGGGGCCTCCTACAATGAGCAGTTCTTC
CAIGASYNEQFF
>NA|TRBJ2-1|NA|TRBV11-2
TGTGCCAGCAGCTTAGATCCGCTCAATGAGCAGTTCTTC
CASSLDPLNEQFF
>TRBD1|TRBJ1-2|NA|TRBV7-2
TGTGCCAGCAGCCCCCAAGGCAGGGGGCTGGATGGCTACACCTTC
CASSPQGRGLDGYTF
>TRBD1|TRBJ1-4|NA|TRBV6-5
TGTGCCAGCAGTTACAGGGGGCGAGGAGCTAATGAAAAACTGTTTTTT
CASSYRGRGANEKLFF
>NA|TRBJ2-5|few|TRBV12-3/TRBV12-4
TGTGCCAGCAGCTTGGGAGCTAACCGAGAGACCCAGTACTTC
CASSLGANRETQYF
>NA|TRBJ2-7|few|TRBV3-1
TGTGCCAGCAGCCAAGAAGACATTCTGTACGAGCAGTACTTC
CASSQEDILYEQYF
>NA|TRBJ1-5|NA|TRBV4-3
TGCGCCAGCGGCCCGGGGGCGGGATACGATCAGCCCCAGCATTTT
CASGPGAGYDQPQHF
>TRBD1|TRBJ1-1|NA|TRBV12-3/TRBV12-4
TGTGCCAGCAGTGTACAGGGGTTTCGCACTGAAGCTTTCTTT
CASSVQGFRTEAFF